The clone carrying this TCR beta chain was counted only a few times. Its antigen is not identified. The data stem from a study of CD4 T cells in relation to SARS-CoV-2 and coronaviruses. Using immunoSEQ multiplex PCR, the repertoire was profiled, and TCRdb retains in-frame clones only, with some absent. The sample holds about 20,000 clones, 65% to 75% seen once. The CDR3 sequence is 16 residues long. The germline gives CDR1 LNHDA, CDR2 SQIVND (reference sequence). J was trimmed by 2 bases and V by 3 bases; bases with no gene match: 7. CD4+ T cells from unexposed donors were obtained before the COVID-19 pandemic (2011-2018). Isolation of CD4+ T cells took place after roughly nine days in culture. Cells permitting, SARS-CoV-2 S/N and four cold-coronavirus spikes were tested on unexposed-donor CD4+ T cells.

This chain uses TRBV19 with TRBJ1-5, with 7 nucleotides matching TRBD1. The receptor was derived from a human donor in good health. The specimen was CD4+ T cells from PBMCs, cultured in vitro. CDR3 protein: CASSIWSDRGNQPQHF. CDR3 bases: TGTGCCAGTAGTATTTGGTCCGACAGGGGCAATCAGCCCCAGCATTTT.